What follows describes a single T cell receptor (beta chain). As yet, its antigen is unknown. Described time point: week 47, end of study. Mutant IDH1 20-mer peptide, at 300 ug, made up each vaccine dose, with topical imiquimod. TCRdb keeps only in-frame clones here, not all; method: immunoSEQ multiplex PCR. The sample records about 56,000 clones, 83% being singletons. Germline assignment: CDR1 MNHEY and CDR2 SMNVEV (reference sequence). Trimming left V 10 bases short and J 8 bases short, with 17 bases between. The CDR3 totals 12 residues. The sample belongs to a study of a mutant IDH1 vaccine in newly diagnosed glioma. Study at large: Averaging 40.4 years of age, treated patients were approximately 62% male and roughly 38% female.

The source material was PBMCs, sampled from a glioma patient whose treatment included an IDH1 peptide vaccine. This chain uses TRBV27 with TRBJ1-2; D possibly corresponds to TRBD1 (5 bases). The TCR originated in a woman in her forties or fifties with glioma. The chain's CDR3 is CAIPGEPGGYTF. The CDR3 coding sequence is TGTGCCATCCCGGGGGAGCCAGGAGGCTACACCTTC.